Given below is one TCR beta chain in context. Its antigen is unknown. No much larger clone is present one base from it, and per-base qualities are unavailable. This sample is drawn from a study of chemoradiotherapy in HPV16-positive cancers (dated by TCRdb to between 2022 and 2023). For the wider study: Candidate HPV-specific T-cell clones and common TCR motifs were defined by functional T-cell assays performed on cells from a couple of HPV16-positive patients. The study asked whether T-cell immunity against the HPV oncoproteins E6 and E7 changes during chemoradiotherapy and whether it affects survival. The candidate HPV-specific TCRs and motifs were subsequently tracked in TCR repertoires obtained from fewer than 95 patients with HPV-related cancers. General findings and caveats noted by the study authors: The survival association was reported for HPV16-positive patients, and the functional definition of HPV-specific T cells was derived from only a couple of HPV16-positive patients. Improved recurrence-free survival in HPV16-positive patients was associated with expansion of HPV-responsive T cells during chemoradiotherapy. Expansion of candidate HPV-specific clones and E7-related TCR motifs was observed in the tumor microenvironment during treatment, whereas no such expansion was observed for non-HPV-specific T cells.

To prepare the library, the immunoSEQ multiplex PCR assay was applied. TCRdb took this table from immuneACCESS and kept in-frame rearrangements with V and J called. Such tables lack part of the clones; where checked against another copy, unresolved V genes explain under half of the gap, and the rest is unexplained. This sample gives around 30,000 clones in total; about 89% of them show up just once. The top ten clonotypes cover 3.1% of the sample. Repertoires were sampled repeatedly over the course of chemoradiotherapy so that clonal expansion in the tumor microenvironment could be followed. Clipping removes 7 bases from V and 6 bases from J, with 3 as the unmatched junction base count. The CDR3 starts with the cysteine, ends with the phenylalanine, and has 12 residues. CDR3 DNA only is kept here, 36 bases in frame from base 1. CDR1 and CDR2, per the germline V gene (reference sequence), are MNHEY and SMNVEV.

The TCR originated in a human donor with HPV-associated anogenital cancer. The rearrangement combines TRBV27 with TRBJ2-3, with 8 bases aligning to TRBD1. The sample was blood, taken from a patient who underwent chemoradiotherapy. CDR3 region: CASKRQGDTQYF. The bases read TGTGCCAGCAAAAGACAGGGGGATACGCAGTATTTT.